This T cell receptor beta chain emerged from a study of blood T cell repertoires in COVID-19. Study information: Samples representing acute and convalescent COVID-19 were sourced from the United States, Italy and Spain. T cells, B-cell-depleted T cells, or PBMCs provided the cDNA or gDNA that served as material.

Enrolled during active infection, Seattle patients were then followed longitudinally. Germline CDR1 reads MDHEN; CDR2 reads SYDVKM. The length of the CDR3 is 14 residues. J lost 4 bases, V lost 6 bases, and 5 bases had no gene match. Original data processing: Estimation of nucleated cell counts relied on the amplification of reference gene primers. Method: immunoSEQ multiplex PCR; TCRdb's copy keeps in-frame clones and lacks some. V and J calls and clone size follow that table, whereas D and trimming were derived from the DNA. There are a few hundred thousand clones in the sample; approximately 85% occur only once, and around 1% lies in the top ten.

Sequences were obtained from peripheral blood. The J gene is TRBJ2-3, the V gene TRBV28; 9 nucleotides line up with TRBD2. The receptor comes from a human donor with COVID-19, enrolled during active disease. The donor label of this sample is uncertain. CDR3 sequence (DNA): TGTGCCAGCAGCTTAGCGGGAGATGCAGATACGCAGTATTTT. The encoded protein is CASSLAGDADTQYF.